The entry below gives a single T cell receptor (beta chain) sequence along with its context. Its antigen remains unidentified. No qualities accompany the bases; no much larger clone lies one base away. TCRbeta CDR3 regions were amplified from genomic DNA using the immunoSEQ Assay, a bias-controlled multiplex PCR. Turning to the authors' computational methods: The number of nucleated cells in each sample was estimated by amplification of reference gene primers within the assay. Sequence reads were collapsed and filtered to measure the absolute abundance of every unique TCRbeta CDR3 rearrangement. For each sample, productive Simpson clonality was calculated as the square root of Simpson's diversity index across productive rearrangements. TCRdb limited this immuneACCESS table to in-frame rearrangements with V and J called. A share of clones is missing; checked studies link under half to unresolved V genes, and the rest is unexplained. V, J and clone size are taken as reported in that table, and D and trimming were inferred from the DNA itself. The sample table lists around 300,000 clones, about 90% of them with a count of one. The top ten constitute about 4.7% of the sample.

In the prospective study, participants were 18 to 89 years old, resided in about 25 geographic areas of the United States, and were enrolled through a virtual design. To assign participants to cohorts, the prospective study relied on clinical history that participants themselves reported in a screening survey and a study questionnaire. ImmuneRACE Cohort 3 recovered participants were defined by two consecutive negative NP/OP PCR tests, healthcare professional clearance, or symptom resolution. Mobile phlebotomists in the prospective study collected whole blood, serum and a nasopharyngeal or oropharyngeal swab from every participant. Prospective study participants could optionally give additional blood draws and questionnaires over a roughly 2-month period. Before DNA extraction, prospective study blood samples were shipped either frozen or at room temperature. The data stem from a study of blood T cell repertoires in COVID-19 (TCRdb year 2020). About the investigation overall: Samples from collaborators originated in the United States, Italy and Spain and spanned both the acute and convalescent phases of COVID-19. A freely available public database, intended as a resource for researchers studying the immune response to SARS-CoV-2, is where the repertoires were released. The material from the prospective study consisted of cDNA or gDNA derived from T cells, B-cell-depleted T cells, or PBMCs. Samples came from the ongoing ImmuneRACE study (first 160 participants) plus 1,254 subjects from 6 global collaborators. Deeply sampled blood TCRbeta repertoires from subjects exposed to, actively infected with, or recovered from COVID-19 were included in the dataset. Where available, HLA class I and class II types were obtained from metadata supplied by the sample provider rather than from assay-based typing. Sample metadata almost always included a de-identified subject ID, COVID-19 status, age in years and sex. The investigation overall reported the following: Clinical and demographic metadata were provided uncurated, with the amount varying by source and participant.

The CDR3 runs 13 residues from the cysteine to the phenylalanine. The retained sequence is limited to the CDR3, 39 bases, with the frame set at the first base. For CDR1 and CDR2, the germline V gene (reference sequence) lists MNHEY and SMNVEV. V sheds 7 bases and J sheds 6 bases, leaving 16 bases between their ends. The TCR sequence derives from a man aged 25-40 years who had recovered from COVID-19. Recombination joined TRBV27 with TRBJ2-7; the D gene identity is not certain. Material for sequencing was PBMCs or T cells enriched from blood (not recorded which). CDR3 protein: CASTSAARLEQYF. The nucleotides are TGTGCCAGCACATCGGCAGCGCGGCTCGAGCAGTACTTC.